This paragraph covers one T cell receptor beta chain sequence. What it recognizes is unknown. This sample is part of a study of CD8+ T cells in alopecia areata. Treatment given: oral pan-JAK inhibitor, 5-10 mg twice daily. Investigators sorted PBMCs to obtain both CD4+ and CD8+ T cells. As the sequencing template, cDNA was produced by extracting RNA and reverse transcribing it. Generated by immunoSEQ multiplex PCR, the TCRdb table keeps only in-frame clones and is missing some. This table has roughly 210,000 clones, 40% to 45% appearing once. The CDR3 spans 12 residues. The V and J ends lost 5 bases and 6 bases respectively, with 8 bases between them. The V gene's germline CDR1 is SGHVS and CDR2 FQNEAQ. Whole-study findings and limits: Lesional scalp displayed greater clonality than normal scalp, most notably in alopecia totalis/universalis. Tofacitinib did not eliminate many expanded lesional clones from scalp or blood. Scalp clonality dropped significantly under tofacitinib, as did expanded CD8+ top-100 clones.

Sequencing used CD4+ T cells sorted from blood, obtained around week 36, from a patient treated with tofacitinib. The genes are TRBV7-8 and TRBJ2-1, with D uncertain. This TCR came from a human donor with alopecia areata. Written as DNA, the CDR3 is TGTGCCAGCAGCCCTTCTCCCAATGAGCAGTTCTTC. It translates to CASSPSPNEQFF.